The 27 T cell receptor beta chains below all came from one sample that was sequenced in a study of cytomegalovirus exposure and HLA in healthy donors. Using immunoSEQ multiplex PCR, the repertoire was profiled, and TCRdb retains in-frame clones only, with some absent. The repertoire consists of roughly 150,000 clones, with more than 75% occurring once and the leading ten covering about 2.7%. The sequenced sample was PBMCs. Receptor source: a young man in good health and CMV-seronegative.

The chain combines TRBV27 with TRBJ1-5; unclear D gene. V was pared by 2 bases and J by 7 bases, with 9 bases between. The CDR3 is made up of 13 amino acids. Germline V CDR1 and CDR2: MNHEY, SMNVEV (reference sequence). This chain's CDR3 is CASSLGGYQPQHF. In DNA form, the CDR3 reads TGTGCCAGCAGTTTAGGAGGGTACCAGCCCCAGCATTTT.

The V and J genes are TRBV15 and TRBJ1-1; 8 positions agree with TRBD1. V was pared by 1 base and J by 5 bases, with 0 bases of the junction left unmatched. CDR3 length: 13 residues. Germline lookup yields CDR1 LNHNV and CDR2 YYDKDF (reference sequence). The CDR3 nucleotides read TGTGCCACCAGCAGAGGACAGGGGACTGAAGCTTTCTTT. This codes for CATSRGQGTEAFF.

A word on this clone: At the DNA level, this CDR3 is encoded by other sequences in the same sample as well. V usage is TRBV6-5 and J usage is TRBJ2-3, with 8 nucleotides matching TRBD1. CDR1 and CDR2 from the germline V gene are MNHEY and SVGAGI. The CDR3 is 15 residues long. Unmatched junction bases numbered 2, after V lost 3 bases and J lost 0 bases. CDR3 in amino acids: CASSYQGASTDTQYF. The CDR3 DNA sequence: TGTGCCAGCAGTTATCAGGGGGCCAGCACAGATACGCAGTATTTT.

This clone was observed many times. The gene calls are TRBV5-4 and TRBJ2-5; D perhaps matches TRBD2 (5 bases). There are 13 residues in the CDR3. Trimming removed 4 bases at V and 3 bases at J, with 10 bases between. Germline CDR1 SGHNT, CDR2 YYREEE (reference sequence). Written as DNA, the CDR3 is TGTGCCAGCAGCCCGGAGGAGAAAGAGACCCAGTACTTC. Translation: CASSPEEKETQYF.

This clone came up once. V gene TRBV5-1 combines with J gene TRBJ2-3, with D possibly matching TRBD1 (6 bases). The CDR3 extends over 15 amino acids. V lost 3 bases and J lost 6, with 17 bases in between. Germline V CDR1 and CDR2: SGHRS, YFSETQ. CDR3 in DNA: TGCGCCAGCAGCTCCGACGGGACCCAGGGGGATACGCAGTATTTT. Protein: CASSSDGTQGDTQYF.

The gene calls are TRBV29-1 and TRBJ2-7; 8 nucleotides agree with TRBD2. Per the germline V gene, CDR1 is SQVTM and CDR2 is ANQGSEA. CDR3 length equals 13 residues. With 6 bases clipped from V and 5 bases from J, the junction kept 9 bases outside the gene matches. The CDR3, as DNA: TGCAGCGTGGCCCCGGGGGGGCGCGACGAGCAGTACTTC. The encoded protein is CSVAPGGRDEQYF.

This chain uses TRBV2 with TRBJ1-1; no reliable D call. Trimming pared 6 bases from V and 7 bases from J, leaving 9 bases between. Germline CDR1 and CDR2: SNHLY and FYNNEI. The CDR3 contains 11 residues. This CDR3 reads CASRAPYEAFF. The CDR3 DNA is TGTGCCAGCAGAGCCCCCTATGAAGCTTTCTTT.

The chain recombines TRBV5-1 with TRBJ2-7; TRBD1 might be the D (6 bases). The CDR3 sequence is 14 residues long. V was pared by 2 bases and J by 4 bases, with 13 bases between. CDR1 is SGHRS, CDR2 YFSETQ, per germline. CDR3 DNA sequence: TGCGCCAGCAGCTTTGGGGGCCGAGGTTACGAGCAGTACTTC. Its protein product is CASSFGGRGYEQYF.

The rearrangement links TRBV5-6 to TRBJ2-5; D call uncertain. The germline V gene has CDR1 SGHDT and CDR2 YYEEEE. This CDR3 region has 12 residues. V gave up 1 base and J gave up 2 bases, with 3 bases separating them. This chain's CDR3 is CASSLPQETQYF. In DNA, the CDR3 is TGTGCCAGCAGCTTGCCTCAAGAGACCCAGTACTTC. The full variable domain, with the rest looked up from reference TRBV5-6 and TRBJ2-5, is DAGVTQSPTHLIKTRGQQVTLRCSPKSGHDTVSWYQQALGQGPQFIFQYYEEEERQRGNFPDRFSGHQFPNYSSELNVNALLLGDSALYLCASSLPQETQYFGPGTRLLVL.

This chain joins TRBV5-1 and TRBJ1-2; 10 bases fit TRBD1. Per the germline V gene, CDR1 is SGHRS and CDR2 is YFSETQ. Trimming removed 4 bases from V and 6 bases from J; junction bases left unmatched: 6. The CDR3 contains 14 residues. CDR3 protein: CASSGGQGVNGYTF. CDR3 nucleotide sequence: TGCGCCAGCAGCGGAGGACAGGGGGTGAATGGCTACACCTTC. The whole variable domain, remainder taken from reference TRBV5-1 and TRBJ1-2, is KAGVTQTPRYLIKTRGQQVTLSCSPISGHRSVSWYQQTPGQGLQFLFEYFSETQRNKGNFPGRFSGRQFSNSRSEMNVSTLELGDSALYLCASSGGQGVNGYTFGSGTRLTVV.

The CDR3 protein is CASSLTDSYEQYF. Written as DNA, the CDR3 is TGTGCCAGCTCACTGACAGACTCCTACGAGCAGTACTTC. The V gene is TRBV18, the J gene TRBJ2-7; D is possibly TRBD1 (5 bases). The CDR3 consists of 13 residues. Trimming shortened V by 4 bases and J by 0 bases, and 7 bases separated the two germline ends. In germline, CDR1 is KGHSH, CDR2 LQKENI.

The chain couples TRBV7-2 to TRBJ1-1; possible D gene TRBD1, 5 bases. The CDR3 is 14 amino acids. Germline-derived CDR1 and CDR2 are SGHTA and FQGNSA. The V end lost 2 bases, the J end lost 5 bases, and 12 bases lay between the germline ends. The CDR3 sequence is CASSLLGEGTEAFF. In DNA form, the CDR3 reads TGTGCCAGCAGCTTACTGGGGGAGGGGACTGAAGCTTTCTTT.

V and J are TRBV5-6 and TRBJ2-1, with 12 bases that match TRBD2. CDR1 and CDR2 (germline): SGHDT, YYEEEE. V gave up 4 bases and J gave up 1 base; unmatched junction bases: 9. The CDR3 spans 18 residues. CDR3 region: CASSRRTSGVLSYNEQFF. In nucleotides, the CDR3 is TGTGCCAGCAGCCGGCGGACTAGCGGGGTGCTTTCCTACAATGAGCAGTTCTTC.

This clone is a singleton in its sample. V and J are TRBV29-1 and TRBJ2-1; 7 positions agree with TRBD1. The CDR3 has 15 residues. Trimming at V came to 6 bases and at J to 0 bases, leaving 8 bases not matched to a gene. Germline loops: CDR1 SQVTM, CDR2 ANQGSEA. As DNA, the CDR3 is TGCAGCGTCATCCCGACAGGGAGCTCCTACAATGAGCAGTTCTTC. The encoded protein is CSVIPTGSSYNEQFF.

The V call is TRBV28, the J call TRBJ1-2, with D possibly TRBD1 on 6 matching bases. From germline, CDR1 is MDHEN and CDR2 SYDVKM. V gave up 3 bases and J gave up 8 bases, with 13 bases separating them. This CDR3 has 13 amino acids. The CDR3 coding sequence is TGTGCCAGCAGTTTGACAGGAATGGGAGGCTACACCTTC. Translating gives CASSLTGMGGYTF.

A single count supports this clone. The chain links TRBV30 to TRBJ2-7; 8 nucleotides align to TRBD1. Germline lookup yields CDR1 GTSNPN and CDR2 SVGIG (reference sequence). The V gene end was trimmed by 6 bases and the J gene end by 6 bases; junction bases not matched to a gene: 7. The CDR3 runs to 12 residues. The CDR3: CACRGQGPEQYV. CDR3 in DNA: TGTGCCTGTCGAGGACAGGGCCCCGAGCAGTACGTC.

This chain connects TRBV4-1 to TRBJ1-3; TRBD1 agrees at 8 bases. The CDR3 sequence is 17 residues long. V lost 3 bases to trimming and J lost 0 bases; unmatched junction nucleotides: 7. Germline values: CDR1 MGHRA, CDR2 YSYEKL. CDR3 sequence reads: CASSHAPGQASGNTIYF. The CDR3 bases are TGCGCCAGCAGCCATGCACCGGGACAGGCCTCTGGAAACACCATATATTTT.

This clone was detected only a few times. The DNA for the CDR3 is TGTGCCAGCTCACCACCCGGGACATGGAATGAAAAACTGTTTTTT. It specifies CASSPPGTWNEKLFF. The chain couples TRBV18 to TRBJ1-4, with D perhaps TRBD1 (6 bases). This CDR3 spans 15 amino acids. In germline, CDR1 is KGHSH, CDR2 LQKENI. V shed 0 bases and J shed 5 bases, with 10 bases lying between them. Variable domain in full (rest from reference TRBV18 and TRBJ1-4): NAGVMQNPRHLVRRRGQEARLRCSPMKGHSHVYWYRQLPEEGLKFMVYLQKENIIDESGMPKERFSAEFPKEGPSILRIQQVVRGDSAAYFCASSPPGTWNEKLFFGSGTQLSVL.

The chain has TRBV28 and TRBJ1-5; 8 nucleotides match TRBD1. Germline trimming cut 5 bases from V and 7 bases from J; bases unmatched to any gene: 7. Germline-derived CDR1 and CDR2 are MDHEN and SYDVKM. The CDR3 consists of 14 residues. This chain's CDR3 is CASSPTGAGQPQHF. CDR3 coding DNA: TGTGCCAGCAGTCCGACAGGGGCTGGACAGCCCCAGCATTTT.

The chain combines TRBV15 with TRBJ2-1, with 7 positions matching TRBD1. Germline values: CDR1 LNHNV, CDR2 YYDKDF (reference sequence). Trimming at V came to 2 bases and at J to 2 bases, leaving 6 bases not matched to a gene. CDR3 length: 16 amino acids. This chain's CDR3 is CATSRRTGTAYNEQFF. CDR3 in DNA: TGTGCCACCAGCAGACGCACCGGGACAGCCTACAATGAGCAGTTCTTC.

The CDR3 loop reads CASTTLGRLSEQYV. CDR3 coding DNA: TGTGCCAGCACCACCCTGGGGAGGCTGAGCGAGCAGTACGTC. The rearrangement joins TRBV28 to TRBJ2-7, with D perhaps matching TRBD2 (6 bases). The CDR3 runs 14 residues. Trimming stripped 7 bases from V and 6 bases from J, with 19 bases between. Germline values: CDR1 MDHEN, CDR2 SYDVKM.

V is TRBV29-1 and J is TRBJ2-2, with no clear D. The CDR3 runs to 13 residues. Germline assignment: CDR1 SQVTM and CDR2 ANQGSEA. The germline V and J ends were trimmed by 6 bases and 3 bases, with 11 bases remaining between them. CDR3 in DNA: TGCAGCGTCGTCGACACTTACACCGGGGAGCTGTTTTTT. It translates to CSVVDTYTGELFF.

There are a few counts of this clone. The chain has TRBV5-1 and TRBJ1-1, with a weak D call TRBD1 (6 bases). V was trimmed by 8 bases and J by 0 bases, leaving 11 bases between them. Germline values: CDR1 SGHRS, CDR2 YFSETQ. This CDR3 comprises 13 residues. Written as DNA, the CDR3 is TGCGCCAGTACCACAGGGCTGAACACTGAAGCTTTCTTT. Amino acids: CASTTGLNTEAFF.

The chain has TRBV7-9 and TRBJ2-7, with D unclear. The germline V gene has CDR1 SEHNR and CDR2 FQNEAQ (reference sequence). Trimming took off 3 bases at V and 4 bases at J, with 7 bases between the two ends. The CDR3 sequence is 12 residues long. The chain's CDR3 is CASSFERYEQYF. The DNA for the CDR3 is TGTGCCAGCAGCTTCGAGCGTTACGAGCAGTACTTC.

The V gene is TRBV18, the J gene TRBJ1-1; D remains unclear. Per the germline V gene, CDR1 is KGHSH and CDR2 is LQKENI. Trimming took off 6 bases at V and 1 base at J, with 6 bases between the two ends. This CDR3 comprises 12 residues. The CDR3 DNA follows: TGTGCCAGCTCGTCCAGGAACACTGAAGCTTTCTTT. Encoded protein: CASSSRNTEAFF.

This rearrangement joins TRBV5-4 to TRBJ2-3; TRBD2 is a possible D gene (7 bases). Germline values: CDR1 SGHNT, CDR2 YYREEE (reference sequence). The CDR3 contains 14 residues. Deletions cut 3 bases from V and 4 bases from J, with 12 bases between. The CDR3 region has the DNA TGTGCCAGCAGCTCCAGGGGAGGGTCAGATACGCAGTATTTT. It codes for CASSSRGGSDTQYF. Drawing the rest from reference TRBV5-4 and TRBJ2-3, the complete variable domain is ETGVTQSPTHLIKTRGQQVTLRCSSQSGHNTVSWYQQALGQGPQFIFQYYREEENGRGNFPPRFSGLQFPNYSSELNVNALELDDSALYLCASSSRGGSDTQYFGPGTRLTVL.

The V and J genes are TRBV5-1 and TRBJ2-1; D is perhaps TRBD2 (5 bases). V was shortened by 1 base and J by 7 bases, with 12 bases between the two germline ends. The CDR3 has 14 residues. The V gene's germline CDR1 is SGHRS and CDR2 YFSETQ. The CDR3 region has the DNA TGCGCCAGCAGCTTGAGAGGGCGAGCTAATGAGCAGTTCTTC. Protein sequence: CASSLRGRANEQFF.